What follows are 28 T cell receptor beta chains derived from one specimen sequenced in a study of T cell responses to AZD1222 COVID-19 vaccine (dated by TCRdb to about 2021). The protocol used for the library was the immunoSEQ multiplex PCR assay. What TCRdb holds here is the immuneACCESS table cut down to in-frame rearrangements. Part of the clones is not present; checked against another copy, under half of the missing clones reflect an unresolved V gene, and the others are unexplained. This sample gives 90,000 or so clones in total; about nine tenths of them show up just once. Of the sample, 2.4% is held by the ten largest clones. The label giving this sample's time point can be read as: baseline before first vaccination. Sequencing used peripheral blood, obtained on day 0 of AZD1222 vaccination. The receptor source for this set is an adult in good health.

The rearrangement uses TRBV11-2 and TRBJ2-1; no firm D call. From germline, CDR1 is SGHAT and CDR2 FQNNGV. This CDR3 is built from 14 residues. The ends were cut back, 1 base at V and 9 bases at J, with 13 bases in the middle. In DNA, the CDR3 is TGTGCCAGCAGCTTAGGCGGTAGTTTCGGTGAGCAGTTCTTC. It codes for CASSLGGSFGEQFF.

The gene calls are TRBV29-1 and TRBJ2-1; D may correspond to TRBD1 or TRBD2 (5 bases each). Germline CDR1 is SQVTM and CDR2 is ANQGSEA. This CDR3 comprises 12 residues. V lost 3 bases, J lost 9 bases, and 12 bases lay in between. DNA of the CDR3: TGCAGCGTTGACAGGAGGCAGGGTGAGCAGTTCTTC. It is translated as CSVDRRQGEQFF.

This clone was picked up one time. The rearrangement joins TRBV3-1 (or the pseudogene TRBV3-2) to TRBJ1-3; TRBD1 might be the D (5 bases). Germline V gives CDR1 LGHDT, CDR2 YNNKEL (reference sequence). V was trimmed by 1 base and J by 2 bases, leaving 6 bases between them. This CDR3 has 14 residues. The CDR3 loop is CASSQGGTGNTIYF. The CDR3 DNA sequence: TGTGCCAGCAGCCAAGGGGGCACTGGAAACACCATATATTTT.

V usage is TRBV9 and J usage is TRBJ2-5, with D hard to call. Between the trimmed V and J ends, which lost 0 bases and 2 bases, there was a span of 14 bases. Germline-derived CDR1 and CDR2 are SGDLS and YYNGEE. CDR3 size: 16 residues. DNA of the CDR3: TGTGCCAGCAGCGTAGAGGCGTCCTGGAGTCAAGAGACCCAGTACTTC. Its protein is CASSVEASWSQETQYF.

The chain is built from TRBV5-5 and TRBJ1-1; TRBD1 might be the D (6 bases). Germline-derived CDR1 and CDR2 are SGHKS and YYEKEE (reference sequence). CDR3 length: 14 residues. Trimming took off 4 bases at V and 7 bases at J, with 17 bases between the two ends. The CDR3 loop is CASSVGTHVGEAFF. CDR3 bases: TGTGCCAGCAGCGTCGGGACACACGTTGGTGAAGCTTTCTTT.

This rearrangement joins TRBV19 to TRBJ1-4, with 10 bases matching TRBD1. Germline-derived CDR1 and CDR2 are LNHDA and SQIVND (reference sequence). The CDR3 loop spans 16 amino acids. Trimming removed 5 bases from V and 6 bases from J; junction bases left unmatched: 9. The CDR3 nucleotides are TGTGCCAGTAGTCCCCTCACCGGGACAGGGGATGAAAAACTGTTTTTT. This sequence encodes CASSPLTGTGDEKLFF. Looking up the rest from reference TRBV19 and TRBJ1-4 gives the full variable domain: DGGITQSPKYLFRKEGQNVTLSCEQNLNHDAMYWYRQDPGQGLRLIYYSQIVNDFQKGDIAEGYSVSREKKESFPLTVTSAQKNPTAFYLCASSPLTGTGDEKLFFGSGTQLSVL.

The CDR3, as DNA: TGTGCCAGCAGTACAGGGGTGCATGAGCAGTTCTTC. It is translated as CASSTGVHEQFF. V usage is TRBV2 and J usage is TRBJ2-1; TRBD1 aligns across 7 bases. J was trimmed by 8 bases and V by 5 bases; bases with no gene match: 3. CDR3 size: 12 residues. Germline CDR1 and CDR2: SNHLY and FYNNEI.

This CDR3 is CASSTRSGDRYGYTF. Written as DNA, the CDR3 is TGTGCCAGTAGTACCCGCTCGGGGGACCGCTATGGCTACACCTTC. The genes are TRBV19 and TRBJ1-2; D perhaps matches TRBD1 (5 bases). From germline, CDR1 is LNHDA and CDR2 SQIVND (reference sequence). This CDR3 has 15 residues. V was clipped by 4 bases and J by 4 bases, with 16 bases between them.

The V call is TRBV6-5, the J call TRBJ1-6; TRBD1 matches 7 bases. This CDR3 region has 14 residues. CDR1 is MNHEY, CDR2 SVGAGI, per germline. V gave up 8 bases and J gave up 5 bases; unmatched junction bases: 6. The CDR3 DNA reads TGTGCCAGCCGGAGGGACAGCGATAATTCACCCCTCCACTTT. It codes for CASRRDSDNSPLHF.

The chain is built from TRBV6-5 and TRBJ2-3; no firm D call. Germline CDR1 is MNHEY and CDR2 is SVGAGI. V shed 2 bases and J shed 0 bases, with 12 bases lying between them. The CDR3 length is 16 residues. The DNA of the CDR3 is TGTGCCAGCAGTTACATAGCCGGACCTAGCACAGATACGCAGTATTTT. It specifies CASSYIAGPSTDTQYF.

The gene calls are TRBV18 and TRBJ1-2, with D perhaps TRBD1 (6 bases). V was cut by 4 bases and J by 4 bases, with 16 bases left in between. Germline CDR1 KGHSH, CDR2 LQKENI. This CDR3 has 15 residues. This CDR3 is CASSLRGGHGYGYTF. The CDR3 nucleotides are TGTGCCAGCTCACTGCGTGGGGGGCATGGCTATGGCTACACCTTC. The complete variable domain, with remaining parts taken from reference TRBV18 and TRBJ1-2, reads NAGVMQNPRHLVRRRGQEARLRCSPMKGHSHVYWYRQLPEEGLKFMVYLQKENIIDESGMPKERFSAEFPKEGPSILRIQQVVRGDSAAYFCASSLRGGHGYGYTFGSGTRLTVV.

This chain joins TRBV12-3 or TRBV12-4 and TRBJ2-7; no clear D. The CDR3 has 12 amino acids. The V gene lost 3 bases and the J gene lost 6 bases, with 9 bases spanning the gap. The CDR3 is CASSLEGFEQYF. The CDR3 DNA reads TGTGCCAGCAGTTTGGAAGGATTCGAGCAGTACTTC.

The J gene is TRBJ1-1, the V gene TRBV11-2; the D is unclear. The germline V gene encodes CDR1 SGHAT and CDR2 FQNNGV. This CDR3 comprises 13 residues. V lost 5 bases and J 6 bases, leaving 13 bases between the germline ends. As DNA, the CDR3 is TGTGCCAGCAGCACACCAGGTGGGGCTGAAGCTTTCTTT. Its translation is CASSTPGGAEAFF.

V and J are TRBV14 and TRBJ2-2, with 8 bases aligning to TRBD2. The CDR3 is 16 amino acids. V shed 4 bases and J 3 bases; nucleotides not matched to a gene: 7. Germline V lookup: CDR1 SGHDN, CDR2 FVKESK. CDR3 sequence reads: CASSLSSGWDTGELFF. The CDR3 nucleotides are TGTGCCAGCAGCCTTTCTAGCGGGTGGGACACCGGGGAGCTGTTTTTT.

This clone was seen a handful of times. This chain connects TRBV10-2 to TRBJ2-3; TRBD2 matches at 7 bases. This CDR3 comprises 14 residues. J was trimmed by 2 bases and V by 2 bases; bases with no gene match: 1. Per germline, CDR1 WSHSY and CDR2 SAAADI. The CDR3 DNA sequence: TGCGCCAGCAGTGAGAGCGGGACCACAGATACGCAGTATTTT. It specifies CASSESGTTDTQYF.

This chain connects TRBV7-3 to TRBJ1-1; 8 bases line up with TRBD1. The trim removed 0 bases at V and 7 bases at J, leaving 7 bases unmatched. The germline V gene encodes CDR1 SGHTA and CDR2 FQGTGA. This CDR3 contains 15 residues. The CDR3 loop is CASSLTNDRGGEAFF. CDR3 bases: TGTGCCAGCAGCTTAACCAATGACAGGGGAGGTGAAGCTTTCTTT.

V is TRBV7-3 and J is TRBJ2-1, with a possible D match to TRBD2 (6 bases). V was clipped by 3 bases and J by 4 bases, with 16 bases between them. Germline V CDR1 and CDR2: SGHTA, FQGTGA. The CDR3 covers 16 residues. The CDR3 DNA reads TGTGCCAGCAGCTTTAGAGCTAGCGATAATTACAATGAGCAGTTCTTC. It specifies CASSFRASDNYNEQFF.

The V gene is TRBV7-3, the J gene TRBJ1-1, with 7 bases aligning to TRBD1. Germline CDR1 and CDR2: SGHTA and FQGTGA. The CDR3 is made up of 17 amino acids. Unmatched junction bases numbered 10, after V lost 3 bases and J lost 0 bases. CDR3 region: CASSFSLPGQLNTEAFF. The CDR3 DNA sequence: TGTGCCAGCAGCTTCTCCCTTCCGGGACAGTTGAACACTGAAGCTTTCTTT.

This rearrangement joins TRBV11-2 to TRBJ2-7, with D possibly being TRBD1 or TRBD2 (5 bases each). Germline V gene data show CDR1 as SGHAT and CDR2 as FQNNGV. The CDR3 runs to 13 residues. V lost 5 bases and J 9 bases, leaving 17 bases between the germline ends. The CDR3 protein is CASSMGPNLGQYF. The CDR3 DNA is TGTGCCAGCAGCATGGGACCCAATTTAGGGCAGTACTTC. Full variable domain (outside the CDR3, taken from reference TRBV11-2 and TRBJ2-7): EAGVAQSPRYKIIEKRQSVAFWCNPISGHATLYWYQQILGQGPKLLIQFQNNGVVDDSQLPKDRFSAERLKGVDSTLKIQPAKLEDSAVYLCASSMGPNLGQYFGPGTRLTVT.

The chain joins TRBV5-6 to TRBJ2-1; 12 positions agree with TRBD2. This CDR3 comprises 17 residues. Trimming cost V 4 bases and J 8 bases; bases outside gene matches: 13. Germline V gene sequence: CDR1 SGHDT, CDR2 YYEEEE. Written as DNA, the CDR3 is TGTGCCAGCAGCCCACTACTACTAGCGGGGGGCCTGGATGAGCAGTTCTTC. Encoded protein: CASSPLLLAGGLDEQFF.

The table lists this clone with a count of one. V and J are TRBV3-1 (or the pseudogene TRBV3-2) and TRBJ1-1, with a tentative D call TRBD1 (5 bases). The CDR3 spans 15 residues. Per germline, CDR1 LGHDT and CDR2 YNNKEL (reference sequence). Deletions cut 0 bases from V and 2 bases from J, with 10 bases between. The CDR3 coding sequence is TGTGCCAGCAGCCAAGAGGGAGGGGATAACACTGAAGCTTTCTTT. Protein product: CASSQEGGDNTEAFF.

The chain's CDR3 is CATSRDYRPAFF. The CDR3 DNA sequence: TGTGCCACCAGCAGAGACTACAGACCAGCTTTCTTT. The gene calls are TRBV15 and TRBJ1-1; D unresolved. CDR1 LNHNV and CDR2 YYDKDF come from the germline V gene (reference sequence). The CDR3 totals 12 residues. Trimming removed 0 bases from V and 10 bases from J, with 9 bases in between.

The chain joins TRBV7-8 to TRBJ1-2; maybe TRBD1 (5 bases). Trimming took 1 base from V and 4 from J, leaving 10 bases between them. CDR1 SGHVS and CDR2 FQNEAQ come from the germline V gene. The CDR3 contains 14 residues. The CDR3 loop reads CASSLVRDAYGYTF. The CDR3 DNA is TGTGCCAGCAGCTTAGTCAGGGACGCCTATGGCTACACCTTC. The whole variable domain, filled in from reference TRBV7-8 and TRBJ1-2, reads GAGVSQSPRYKVAKRGQDVALRCDPISGHVSLFWYQQALGQGPEFLTYFQNEAQLDKSGLPSDRFFAERPEGSVSTLKIQRTQQEDSAVYLCASSLVRDAYGYTFGSGTRLTVV.

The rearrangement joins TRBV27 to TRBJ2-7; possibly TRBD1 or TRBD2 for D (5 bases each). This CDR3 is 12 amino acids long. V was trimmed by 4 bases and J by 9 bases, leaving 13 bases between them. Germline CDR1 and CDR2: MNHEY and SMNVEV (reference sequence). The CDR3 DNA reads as TGTGCCAGCAGTTCCCAGGGTGGAGGGCAGTACTTC. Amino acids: CASSSQGGGQYF.

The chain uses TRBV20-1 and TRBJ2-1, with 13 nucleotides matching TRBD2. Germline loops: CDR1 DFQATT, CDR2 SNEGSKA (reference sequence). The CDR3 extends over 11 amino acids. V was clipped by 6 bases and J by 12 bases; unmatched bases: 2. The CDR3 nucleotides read TGCAGTGCAAGGACTAGCGGGGGGCAGTTCTTC. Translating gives CSARTSGGQFF.

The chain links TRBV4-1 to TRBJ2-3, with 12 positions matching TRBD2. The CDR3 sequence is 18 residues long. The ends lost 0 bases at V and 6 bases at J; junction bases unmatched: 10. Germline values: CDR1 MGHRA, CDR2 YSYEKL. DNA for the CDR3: TGCGCCAGCAGCCAAGATGTGGTGCTAGCGGGGGGGCCGGATACGCAGTATTTT. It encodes CASSQDVVLAGGPDTQYF.

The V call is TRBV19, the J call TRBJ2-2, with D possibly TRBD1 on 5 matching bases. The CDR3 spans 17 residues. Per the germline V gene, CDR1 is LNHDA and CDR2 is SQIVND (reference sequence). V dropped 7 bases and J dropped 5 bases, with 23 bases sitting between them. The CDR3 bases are TGTGCCAGTACCTCCCTTGGGGCAGGACGCCAAACCGGGGAGCTGTTTTTT. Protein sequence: CASTSLGAGRQTGELFF.

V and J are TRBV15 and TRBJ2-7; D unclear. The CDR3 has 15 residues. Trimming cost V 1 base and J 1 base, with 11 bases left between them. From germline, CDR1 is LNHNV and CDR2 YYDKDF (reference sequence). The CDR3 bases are TGTGCCACCAGCAGAGGGAGTGACAAGTCCTACGAGCAGTACTTC. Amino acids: CATSRGSDKSYEQYF. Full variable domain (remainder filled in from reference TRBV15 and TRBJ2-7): DAMVIQNPRYQVTQFGKPVTLSCSQTLNHNVMYWYQQKSSQAPKLLFHYYDKDFNNEADTPDNFQSRRPNTSFCFLDIRSPGLGDTAMYLCATSRGSDKSYEQYFGPGTRLTVT.